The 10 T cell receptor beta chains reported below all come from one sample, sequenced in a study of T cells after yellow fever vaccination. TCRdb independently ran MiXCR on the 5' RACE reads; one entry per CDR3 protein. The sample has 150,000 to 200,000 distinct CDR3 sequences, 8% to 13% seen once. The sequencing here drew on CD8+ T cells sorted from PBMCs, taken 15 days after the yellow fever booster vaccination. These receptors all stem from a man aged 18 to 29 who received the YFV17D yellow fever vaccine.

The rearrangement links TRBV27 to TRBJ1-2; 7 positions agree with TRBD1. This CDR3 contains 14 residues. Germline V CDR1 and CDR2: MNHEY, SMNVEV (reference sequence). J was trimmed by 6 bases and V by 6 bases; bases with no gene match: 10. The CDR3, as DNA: TGTGCCAGCAGACCGACAGGGACCGTCGATGGCTACACCTTC. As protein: CASRPTGTVDGYTF.

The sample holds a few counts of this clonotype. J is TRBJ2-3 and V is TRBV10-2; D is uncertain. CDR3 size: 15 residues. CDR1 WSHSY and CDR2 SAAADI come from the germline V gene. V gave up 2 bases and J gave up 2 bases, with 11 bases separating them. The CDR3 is CASSERILYTDTQYF. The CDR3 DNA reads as TGCGCCAGCAGTGAGAGGATCCTCTACACAGATACGCAGTATTTT.

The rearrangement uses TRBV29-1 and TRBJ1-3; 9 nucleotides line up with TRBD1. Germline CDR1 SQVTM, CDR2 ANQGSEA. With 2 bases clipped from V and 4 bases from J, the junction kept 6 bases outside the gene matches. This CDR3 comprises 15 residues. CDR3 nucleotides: TGCAGCGTTGAATCCGGGACAGGGTTGGGAAACACCATATATTTT. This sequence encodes CSVESGTGLGNTIYF.

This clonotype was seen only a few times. CDR3 in DNA: TGCAGTGCTAGAGACCCCCCCCAGGGTGAGCAGTTCTTC. Its protein is CSARDPPQGEQFF. V usage is TRBV20-1 and J usage is TRBJ2-1; perhaps TRBD1 as D (5 bases). The CDR3 consists of 13 residues. Germline CDR1 DFQATT, CDR2 SNEGSKA (reference sequence). V lost 0 bases and J 9 bases, leaving 12 bases between the germline ends.

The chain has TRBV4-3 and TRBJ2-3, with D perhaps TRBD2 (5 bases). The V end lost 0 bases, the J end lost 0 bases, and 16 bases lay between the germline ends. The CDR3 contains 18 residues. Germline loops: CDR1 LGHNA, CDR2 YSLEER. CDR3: CASSQDAGLLSSTDTQYF. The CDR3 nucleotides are TGCGCCAGCAGCCAAGATGCCGGACTCCTCTCTAGCACAGATACGCAGTATTTT.

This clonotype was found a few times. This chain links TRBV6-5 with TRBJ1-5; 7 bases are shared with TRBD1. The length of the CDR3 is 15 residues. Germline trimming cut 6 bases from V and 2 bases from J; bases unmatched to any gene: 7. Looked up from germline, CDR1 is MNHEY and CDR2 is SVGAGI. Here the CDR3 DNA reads TGTGCCAGCAGCGCCCGACAGGGAGGCAATCAGCCCCAGCATTTT. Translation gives CASSARQGGNQPQHF.

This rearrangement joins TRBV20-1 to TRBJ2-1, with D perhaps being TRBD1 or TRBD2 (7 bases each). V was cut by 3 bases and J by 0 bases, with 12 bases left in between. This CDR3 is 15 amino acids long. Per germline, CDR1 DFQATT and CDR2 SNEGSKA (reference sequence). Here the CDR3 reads CSARQGGSSYNEQFF. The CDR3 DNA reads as TGCAGTGCTAGGCAGGGGGGGAGCTCCTACAATGAGCAGTTCTTC.

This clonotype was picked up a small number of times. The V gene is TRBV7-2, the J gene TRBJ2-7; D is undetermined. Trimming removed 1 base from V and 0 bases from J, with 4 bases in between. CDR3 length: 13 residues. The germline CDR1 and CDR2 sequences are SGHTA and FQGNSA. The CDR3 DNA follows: TGTGCCAGCAGCTTAGACTTCTCCTACGAGCAGTACTTC. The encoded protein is CASSLDFSYEQYF.

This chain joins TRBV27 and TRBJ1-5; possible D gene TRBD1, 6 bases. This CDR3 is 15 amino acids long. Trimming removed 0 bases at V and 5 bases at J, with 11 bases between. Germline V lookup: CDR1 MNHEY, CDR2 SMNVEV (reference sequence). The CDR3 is CASSLSGQGHQPQHF. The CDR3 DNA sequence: TGTGCCAGCAGTTTATCGGGGCAGGGGCATCAGCCCCAGCATTTT.

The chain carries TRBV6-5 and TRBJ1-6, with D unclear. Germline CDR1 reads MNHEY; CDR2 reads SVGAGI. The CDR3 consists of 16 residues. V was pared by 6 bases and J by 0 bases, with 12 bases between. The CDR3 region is CASRRDPSSYNSPLHF. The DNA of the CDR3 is TGTGCCAGCAGGCGAGACCCCAGCTCCTATAATTCACCCCTCCACTTT.